The source of this TCR beta chain is a study of blood T cells in healthy people across ages. Study-wide results and limits: More naive CD4+ cells and higher diversity were found in long-lived than in aged donors.

Next came a second PCR, run for 7 to 11 cycles, which used a sample-barcoded 5' primer along with a J-beta primer mix. TCRdb reprocessed the 5' RACE reads via MiXCR and lists one record per CDR3 protein. The sample consists of 800,000 to 1,300,000 distinct CDR3 sequences, around 25% of them appearing once. Total RNA, at least 6 micrograms per sample, was extracted from PBMCs. For this clonotype: Its target is not known.

Trimming removed 2 bases from V and 8 bases from J, with 7 bases in between. Looked up from germline, CDR1 is SGHRS and CDR2 is YFSETQ. There are 12 residues in the CDR3. The same sample was also studied in work on T cells of mothers and their children. That investigation notes: The sample comes from 8 or 9 healthy Caucasian donors: mothers and children. Thymic selection, a shaping force on TCR recombination output, acts similarly in related and unrelated pairs.

The J gene is TRBJ2-2, the V gene TRBV5-1, with unresolved D. This sequence was found in a girl aged 2 to 10 in good health. Sequenced input: blood. The CDR3, as DNA: TGCGCCAGCAGCTTTTCGAGGGGGGAGCTGTTTTTT. Translated, it gives CASSFSRGELFF.